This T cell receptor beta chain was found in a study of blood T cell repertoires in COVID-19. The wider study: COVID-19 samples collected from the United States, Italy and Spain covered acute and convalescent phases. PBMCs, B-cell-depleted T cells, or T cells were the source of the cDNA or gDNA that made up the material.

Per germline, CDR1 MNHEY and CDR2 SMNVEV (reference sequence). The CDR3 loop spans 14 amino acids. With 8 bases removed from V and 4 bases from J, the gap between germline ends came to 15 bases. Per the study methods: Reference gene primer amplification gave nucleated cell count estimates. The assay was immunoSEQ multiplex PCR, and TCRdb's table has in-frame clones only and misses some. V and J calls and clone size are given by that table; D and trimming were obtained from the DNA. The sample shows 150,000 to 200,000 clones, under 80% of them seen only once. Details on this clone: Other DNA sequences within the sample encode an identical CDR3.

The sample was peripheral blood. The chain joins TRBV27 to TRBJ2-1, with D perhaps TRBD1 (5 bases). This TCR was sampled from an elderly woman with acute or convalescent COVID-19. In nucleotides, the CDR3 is TGTGCCAGCGGTGGGGCCAGCGATTACAATGAGCAGTTCTTC. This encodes CASGGASDYNEQFF.